The 15 T cell receptor beta chains listed next were all sequenced from one sample in a study of persistence of HIV-infected CD4 T cells. These receptors have no identified antigens. Sequencing used immunoSEQ version 4 in survey mode. The repertoire was sequenced with immunoSEQ multiplex PCR; TCRdb's copy has only in-frame clones and lacks some. The data contain tens of thousands of clones, more than 60% of them seen just once; the ten biggest clones take up around 3%. Cells were stimulated with CMV-infected fibroblast lysates at 10 ug/mL. Memory cells lacking CD40L and CD69 with high CD45RO were sorted. Sequencing used CD4+ T cells sorted from PBMCs after roughly 20-hour stimulation, obtained from a patient who received antiretroviral therapy. Receptor source: an adult man with HIV who was CMV-seropositive.

The CDR3 region is CASSQSGNTEAFF. The CDR3 DNA reads TGTGCCAGCAGCCAAAGCGGCAACACTGAAGCTTTCTTT. The chain couples TRBV7-3 to TRBJ1-1; no clear D. CDR1 and CDR2 from the germline V gene are SGHTA and FQGTGA. V lost 5 bases to trimming and J lost 2 bases, with 9 bases between them. The CDR3 totals 13 residues. Full variable domain (remainder filled in from reference TRBV7-3 and TRBJ1-1): GAGVSQTPSNKVTEKGKYVELRCDPISGHTALYWYRQSLGQGPEFLIYFQGTGAADDSGLPNDRFFAVRPEGSVSTLKIQRTERGDSAVYLCASSQSGNTEAFFGQGTRLTVV.

This clone was detected once. V and J are TRBV6-1 and TRBJ1-5; D gene uncertain. Trimming took 3 bases from V and 0 from J, leaving 6 bases between them. The CDR3 is made up of 14 amino acids. Germline loops: CDR1 MNHNS, CDR2 SASEGT. CDR3 protein: CASSDPNSNQPQHF. The DNA for the CDR3 is TGTGCCAGCAGTGACCCGAATAGCAATCAGCCCCAGCATTTT.

The chain links TRBV19 to TRBJ2-7; TRBD1 matches at 8 bases. From germline, CDR1 is LNHDA and CDR2 SQIVND (reference sequence). The CDR3 covers 11 residues. V shed 9 bases, J shed 5 bases, and the junction held 3 bases outside the gene matches. The CDR3 sequence is CASRQGNEQYF. The CDR3 DNA sequence: TGTGCCAGCAGACAGGGGAACGAGCAGTACTTC.

V gene TRBV11-3 combines with J gene TRBJ2-7; 12 positions match TRBD2. This CDR3 region has 16 residues. Germline lookup yields CDR1 SGHNT and CDR2 YENEEA. V dropped 3 bases and J dropped 12; count of bases not matched to a gene: 15. CDR3 amino acids: CASSLHPPGLAGYLYF. As DNA, the CDR3 is TGTGCCAGCAGCTTGCACCCTCCGGGACTAGCGGGTTATCTGTACTTC.

The chain joins TRBV19 to TRBJ2-5; no clear D. V dropped 3 bases and J dropped 4 bases, with 12 bases sitting between them. Germline assignment: CDR1 LNHDA and CDR2 SQIVND (reference sequence). CDR3 length: 14 amino acids. CDR3 DNA sequence: TGTGCCAGTAGTATGATGTCAGGCAGAGAGACCCAGTACTTC. Translation gives CASSMMSGRETQYF.

This clone turned up a few times. The chain uses TRBV7-2 and TRBJ1-1; 8 bases fit TRBD1. The CDR3 length is 13 residues. V was pared by 2 bases and J by 7 bases, with 3 bases of the junction left unmatched. Germline V CDR1 and CDR2: SGHTA, FQGNSA. Here the CDR3 reads CASSLWTGSEAFF. In nucleotides, the CDR3 is TGTGCCAGCAGCTTATGGACAGGGAGTGAAGCTTTCTTT.

This chain connects TRBV14 to TRBJ1-5; TRBD1 matches at 10 bases. This CDR3 has 19 amino acids. V trimming: 0 bases; J trimming: 2 bases; junction bases outside the gene matches: 10. The germline CDR1 and CDR2 sequences are SGHDN and FVKESK. CDR3 DNA sequence: TGTGCCAGCAGCCAAGACGACAGGGGGCGCGTAAAAGGCAATCAGCCCCAGCATTTT. It is translated as CASSQDDRGRVKGNQPQHF.

The chain joins TRBV24-1 to TRBJ2-5; possibly TRBD1 or TRBD2 for D (5 bases each). In germline, CDR1 is KGHDR, CDR2 SFDVKD. The CDR3 length is 16 residues. Trimming removed 2 bases from V and 0 bases from J, with 12 bases in between. The CDR3 DNA follows: TGTGCCACCAGTGATTGGGACCGACGGTACCAAGAGACCCAGTACTTC. Its translation: CATSDWDRRYQETQYF.

This sequence joins TRBV7-2 and TRBJ1-5, with 9 bases matching TRBD1. V lost 4 bases to trimming and J lost 4 bases; unmatched junction nucleotides: 5. Germline-derived CDR1 and CDR2 are SGHTA and FQGNSA. CDR3 length equals 15 residues. Here the CDR3 DNA reads TGTGCCAGCAGCTCCGACAGGGGGGGAAATCAGCCCCAGCATTTT. Its translation: CASSSDRGGNQPQHF.

This chain joins TRBV30 and TRBJ2-1; tentative D call: TRBD2 (6 bases). Germline V gives CDR1 GTSNPN, CDR2 SVGIG (reference sequence). The CDR3 runs to 16 residues. V shed 2 bases and J shed 0 bases, with 14 bases lying between them. The CDR3 sequence is CAWSLPLGGSYNEQFF. Here the CDR3 DNA reads TGTGCCTGGAGTTTGCCACTGGGAGGCTCCTACAATGAGCAGTTCTTC.

The J gene is TRBJ2-7, the V gene TRBV3-1 (or the pseudogene TRBV3-2), with 7 bases that match TRBD1. This CDR3 spans 13 amino acids. V gave up 5 bases and J gave up 3 bases; unmatched junction bases: 4. CDR1 is LGHDT and CDR2 is YNNKEL in the germline V gene (reference sequence). DNA for the CDR3: TGTGCCAGCAGCGACAGGGAAGGCTACGAGCAGTACTTC. Translated, it gives CASSDREGYEQYF.

The rearrangement links TRBV2 to TRBJ2-3; 9 bases are a match to TRBD2. After removal of 9 bases from V and 5 bases from J, the junction contained 3 bases not matched to a gene. Germline CDR1 reads SNHLY; CDR2 reads FYNNEI. The CDR3 length is 12 residues. CDR3 loop: CASKAGGDTQYF. In DNA form, the CDR3 reads TGTGCCAGTAAAGCGGGAGGAGATACGCAGTATTTT.

This chain uses TRBV5-1 with TRBJ1-2, with 7 nucleotides matching TRBD1. Germline CDR1 and CDR2: SGHRS and YFSETQ. V was pared by 4 bases and J by 5 bases, with 8 bases of the junction left unmatched. This CDR3 has 14 residues. The CDR3: CASSPGTERYGYTF. The CDR3 DNA reads TGCGCCAGCAGCCCGGGGACAGAGAGATATGGCTACACCTTC.

The sample holds one count of this clone. V usage is TRBV27 and J usage is TRBJ1-2, with TRBD1 matching over 9 bases. V trimming: 5 bases; J trimming: 5 bases; junction bases outside the gene matches: 15. The CDR3 is 17 amino acids. Germline CDR1 is MNHEY and CDR2 is SMNVEV (reference sequence). The CDR3 nucleotides read TGTGCCAGCAGTCCCCTAACCTTCCCGGGACAGGGTTATGGCTACACCTTC. This encodes CASSPLTFPGQGYGYTF.

The chain couples TRBV30 to TRBJ1-2; the D is unclear. Germline V lookup: CDR1 GTSNPN, CDR2 SVGIG (reference sequence). V shed 1 base and J shed 8 bases, with 20 bases lying between them. This CDR3 is built from 15 residues. The CDR3 sequence: CAWSGEFRALGGYTF. The CDR3, as DNA: TGTGCCTGGAGTGGGGAATTTAGGGCCCTCGGGGGCTACACCTTC.